The 27 T cell receptor beta chains below come from one sample, sequenced in a study of T cells in pancreatic ductal adenocarcinoma. Sequenced by immunoSEQ multiplex PCR; TCRdb stores in-frame clones only, minus some. The table has more than 15,000 clones, almost 90% seen once; the top ten hold around 0.94%. No neoadjuvant therapy was given to the selected pancreatic ductal adenocarcinoma patients before their surgery. The sequencing input was PBMCs. Every receptor here comes from a human donor with pancreatic ductal adenocarcinoma.

This clone is a singleton in its sample. The chain links TRBV25-1 to TRBJ2-5; 10 bases align to TRBD1. Germline values: CDR1 MGHDK, CDR2 SYGVNS. V lost 3 bases and J lost 5; bases outside the gene matches: 3. The CDR3 runs to 14 residues. The CDR3 DNA sequence: TGTGCCAGCAGTGATACGGACAGGGGGGAGACCCAGTACTTC. Protein product: CASSDTDRGETQYF.

This rearrangement joins TRBV6-5 to TRBJ2-3; 13 positions agree with TRBD2. Germline CDR1 is MNHEY and CDR2 is SVGAGI. This CDR3 comprises 14 residues. Trimming at V came to 6 bases and at J to 5 bases, leaving 2 bases not matched to a gene. CDR3 sequence: CASRWTSGGDTQYF. DNA for the CDR3: TGTGCCAGCAGATGGACTAGCGGGGGAGATACGCAGTATTTT.

The chain links TRBV7-6 to TRBJ1-1; D remains ambiguous. V shed 3 bases and J shed 1 base, with 6 bases lying between them. Germline assignment: CDR1 SGHVS and CDR2 FNYEAQ. CDR3 length equals 13 residues. CDR3 sequence: CASSFTENTEAFF. CDR3 nucleotide sequence: TGTGCCAGCAGCTTTACAGAGAACACTGAAGCTTTCTTT.

The chain couples TRBV5-4 to TRBJ1-6; D remains ambiguous. CDR1 SGHNT and CDR2 YYREEE come from the germline V gene (reference sequence). The CDR3 sequence is 14 residues long. V lost 7 bases and J 8 bases, leaving 16 bases between the germline ends. CDR3 nucleotide sequence: TGTGCCAGCTTTCCTCGGGATGGGGATTCACCCCTCCACTTT. It translates to CASFPRDGDSPLHF.

V is TRBV7-2 and J is TRBJ1-6; D remains unclear. Germline CDR1 is SGHTA and CDR2 is FQGNSA. The CDR3 is 13 amino acids. V lost 1 base to trimming and J lost 9 bases, with 7 bases between them. Written as DNA, the CDR3 is TGTGCCAGCAGCTTAGAGGGAGGTTCACCCCTCCACTTT. Residues: CASSLEGGSPLHF.

This clone has a single count. The chain combines TRBV30 with TRBJ2-6, with 9 nucleotides matching TRBD1. V lost 3 bases to trimming and J lost 1 base; unmatched junction nucleotides: 7. The length of the CDR3 is 17 residues. Germline V CDR1 and CDR2: GTSNPN, SVGIG (reference sequence). CDR3 in amino acids: CAWRRDRVISGANVLTF. CDR3 coding DNA: TGTGCCTGGAGAAGGGACAGGGTGATATCTGGGGCCAACGTCCTGACTTTC. Variable domain in full (rest from reference TRBV30 and TRBJ2-6): SQTIHQWPATLVQPVGSPLSLECTVEGTSNPNLYWYRQAAGRGLQLLFYSVGIGQISSEVPQNLSASRPQDRQFILSSKKLLLSDSGFYLCAWRRDRVISGANVLTFGAGSRLTVL.

V and J are TRBV7-2 and TRBJ2-5; 8 bases fit TRBD1. This CDR3 contains 15 residues. CDR1 SGHTA and CDR2 FQGNSA come from the germline V gene. V trimming: 4 bases; J trimming: 6 bases; junction bases outside the gene matches: 10. CDR3 loop: CASSSGGQGAKTQYF. CDR3 nucleotide sequence: TGTGCCAGCAGCTCTGGGGGGCAGGGGGCTAAGACCCAGTACTTC.

The chain is built from TRBV28 and TRBJ2-7; D is uncertain. CDR1 is MDHEN and CDR2 is SYDVKM in the germline V gene. The CDR3 spans 13 residues. Trimming pared 6 bases from V and 5 bases from J, leaving 14 bases between. This chain's CDR3 is CASRKRPQDEQYF. The DNA of the CDR3 is TGTGCCAGCAGAAAAAGACCCCAGGACGAGCAGTACTTC.

The V gene is TRBV9, the J gene TRBJ1-1; possible D gene TRBD1, 5 bases. This CDR3 contains 14 residues. V lost 0 bases, J lost 5 bases, and 11 bases lay in between. CDR1 and CDR2 (germline): SGDLS, YYNGEE. The CDR3 loop is CASSVGLGATEAFF. Here the CDR3 DNA reads TGTGCCAGCAGCGTAGGTCTAGGGGCTACTGAAGCTTTCTTT.

The chain links TRBV6-6 to TRBJ1-4, with D hard to call. Trimming cost V 8 bases and J 7 bases, with 14 bases left between them. This CDR3 comprises 13 residues. Germline CDR1 MNHNY, CDR2 SVGAGI (reference sequence). CDR3 nucleotides: TGTGCCAGCTCCACCCGGGTGGGTGAAAAACTGTTTTTT. Translation: CASSTRVGEKLFF.

This chain connects TRBV9 to TRBJ2-2; possible D gene TRBD1, 7 bases. The CDR3 covers 14 residues. The germline V gene encodes CDR1 SGDLS and CDR2 YYNGEE. V gave up 5 bases and J gave up 6 bases, with 14 bases separating them. The CDR3 nucleotides are TGTGCCAGCAGTTCAGGGGGGTTCTCCGGGGAGCTGTTTTTT. Its translation: CASSSGGFSGELFF. The entire variable domain, with the rest obtained from reference TRBV9 and TRBJ2-2, is as follows: DSGVTQTPKHLITATGQRVTLRCSPRSGDLSVYWYQQSLDQGLQFLIQYYNGEERAKGNILERFSAQQFPDLHSELNLSSLELGDSALYFCASSSGGFSGELFFGEGSRLTVL.

The gene calls are TRBV28 and TRBJ2-6, with D tentatively TRBD2 (6 bases). The germline gives CDR1 MDHEN, CDR2 SYDVKM. Trimming cost V 2 bases and J 1 base, with 12 bases left between them. The length of the CDR3 is 17 residues. CDR3 DNA sequence: TGTGCCAGCAGTTTACTCGGGGGAGTATCTGGGGCCAACGTCCTGACTTTC. Translation gives CASSLLGGVSGANVLTF.

The rearrangement uses TRBV2 and TRBJ1-1, with D uncertain. The CDR3 runs to 13 residues. V lost 1 base, J lost 6 bases, and 9 bases lay in between. Germline V gene data show CDR1 as SNHLY and CDR2 as FYNNEI. CDR3 in amino acids: CASSEVRRAEAFF. The CDR3 DNA is TGTGCCAGCAGTGAAGTACGCCGGGCTGAAGCTTTCTTT.

The chain couples TRBV28 to TRBJ1-5; D not resolved. Germline values: CDR1 MDHEN, CDR2 SYDVKM. This CDR3 has 14 residues. Trimming removed 10 bases at V and 2 bases at J, with 15 bases between. CDR3 protein: CANQPRRGNQPQHF. The CDR3 nucleotides are TGTGCCAACCAACCCCGGAGGGGCAATCAGCCCCAGCATTTT.

The chain links TRBV11-3 to TRBJ2-1, with a tentative D call TRBD1 (5 bases). V lost 8 bases, J lost 8 bases, and 13 bases lay in between. This CDR3 spans 12 amino acids. Per the germline V gene, CDR1 is SGHNT and CDR2 is YENEEA. CDR3 region: CASSRGIDEQFF. For the CDR3, the DNA is TGTGCCAGCTCAAGGGGCATCGATGAGCAGTTCTTC.

V gene TRBV6-5 combines with J gene TRBJ1-5; D gene uncertain. Trimming took 6 bases from V and 2 from J, leaving 11 bases between them. CDR3 length: 14 amino acids. CDR1 and CDR2 from the germline V gene are MNHEY and SVGAGI. In nucleotides, the CDR3 is TGTGCCAGCAGCCGTGGACTCGGCAATCAGCCCCAGCATTTT. It codes for CASSRGLGNQPQHF.

The chain joins TRBV28 to TRBJ1-2; TRBD1 aligns across 9 bases. The CDR3 has 17 residues. Looked up from germline, CDR1 is MDHEN and CDR2 is SYDVKM. The ends lost 7 bases at V and 5 bases at J; junction bases unmatched: 17. The CDR3 region is CASTYPTGDRAEYGYTF. CDR3 DNA sequence: TGTGCCAGCACCTACCCTACCGGGGACAGGGCGGAATATGGCTACACCTTC.

The chain has TRBV6-5 and TRBJ1-1; unclear D gene. Trimming removed 2 bases at V and 5 bases at J, with 12 bases between. Per the germline V gene, CDR1 is MNHEY and CDR2 is SVGAGI. CDR3 length equals 14 residues. The CDR3 reads CASSYGGGETEAFF. The CDR3 DNA follows: TGTGCCAGCAGTTACGGCGGAGGAGAGACTGAAGCTTTCTTT.

This clone appeared a few times. The chain recombines TRBV7-2 with TRBJ2-1; possible D gene TRBD2, 6 bases. CDR3 size: 14 residues. Trimming removed 7 bases at V and 9 bases at J, with 19 bases between. The germline CDR1 and CDR2 sequences are SGHTA and FQGNSA. The DNA for the CDR3 is TGTGCCAGCACCCGAGATTGGGGAGCGGGTGAGCAGTTCTTC. Translation: CASTRDWGAGEQFF.

This chain uses TRBV2 with TRBJ1-2, with 10 bases matching TRBD1. In germline, CDR1 is SNHLY, CDR2 FYNNEI. With V trimmed by 6 bases and J by 6 bases, 7 bases remained unmatched. The CDR3 has 14 residues. For the CDR3, the DNA is TGTGCCAGCAGATTCTCGGACAGGGGGGATGGCTACACCTTC. It codes for CASRFSDRGDGYTF.

The V gene is TRBV6-5, the J gene TRBJ2-3; 8 nucleotides agree with TRBD1. The CDR3 spans 13 residues. Germline lookup yields CDR1 MNHEY and CDR2 SVGAGI. Trimming cost V 7 bases and J 6 bases; bases outside gene matches: 6. The CDR3, as DNA: TGTGCCAGCATTGGGACAGGATTGGATACGCAGTATTTT. Amino acids: CASIGTGLDTQYF.

The chain combines TRBV10-2 with TRBJ2-1; D uncertain. CDR1 WSHSY and CDR2 SAAADI come from the germline V gene. The CDR3 consists of 12 residues. V shed 2 bases and J shed 7 bases, with 6 bases lying between them. The CDR3 is CASSEMLNEQFF. The CDR3 DNA reads as TGCGCCAGCAGTGAGATGCTAAATGAGCAGTTCTTC.

This chain links TRBV5-1 with TRBJ2-3, with D possibly matching TRBD1 (6 bases). This CDR3 has 16 residues. Germline CDR1 SGHRS, CDR2 YFSETQ. V lost 3 bases and J lost 0, with 14 bases in between. CDR3 protein: CASSSGTDRSTDTQYF. The CDR3 nucleotides are TGCGCCAGCAGCTCAGGGACGGACAGAAGCACAGATACGCAGTATTTT.

The chain uses TRBV5-4 and TRBJ2-6; D remains unclear. The CDR3 runs to 14 residues. From germline, CDR1 is SGHNT and CDR2 YYREEE (reference sequence). The V and J ends lost 4 bases and 0 bases respectively, with 5 bases between them. The CDR3 DNA reads as TGTGCCAGCAGCCCCCTCTCTGGGGCCAACGTCCTGACTTTC. It specifies CASSPLSGANVLTF.

The V call is TRBV28, the J call TRBJ1-6, with D perhaps matching TRBD1 (6 bases). Trimming pared 3 bases from V and 0 bases from J, leaving 6 bases between. CDR1 is MDHEN, CDR2 SYDVKM, per germline. The CDR3 has 15 residues. DNA of the CDR3: TGTGCCAGCAGTTTCAGGGGCTCCTATAATTCACCCCTCCACTTT. Translation: CASSFRGSYNSPLHF.

The chain uses TRBV5-1 and TRBJ2-2, with 8 bases matching TRBD1. With V trimmed by 4 bases and J by 1 base, 0 bases remained unmatched. The CDR3 contains 14 residues. Germline CDR1 reads SGHRS; CDR2 reads YFSETQ. The CDR3 nucleotides are TGCGCCAGCAGCGGGACAGGGAACACCGGGGAGCTGTTTTTT. Its translation is CASSGTGNTGELFF.

The chain uses TRBV2 and TRBJ2-1, with 9 bases identical to TRBD2. CDR1 and CDR2 (germline): SNHLY, FYNNEI. V lost 7 bases to trimming and J lost 4 bases; unmatched junction nucleotides: 8. The CDR3 contains 15 residues. In nucleotides, the CDR3 is TGTGCCAGCACCCCAGGCGGGGGGGTATACAATGAGCAGTTCTTC. Translated, it gives CASTPGGGVYNEQFF.